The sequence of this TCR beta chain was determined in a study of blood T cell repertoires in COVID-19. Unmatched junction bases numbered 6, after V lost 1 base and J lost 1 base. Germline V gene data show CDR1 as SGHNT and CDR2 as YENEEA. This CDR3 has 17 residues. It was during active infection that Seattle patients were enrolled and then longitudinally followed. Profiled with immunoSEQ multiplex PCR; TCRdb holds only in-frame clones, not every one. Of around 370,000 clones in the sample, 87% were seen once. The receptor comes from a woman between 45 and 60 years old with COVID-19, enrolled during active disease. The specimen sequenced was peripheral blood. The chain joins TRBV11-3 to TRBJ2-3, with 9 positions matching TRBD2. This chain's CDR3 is CASSLGVSGRGTDTQYF. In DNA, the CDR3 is TGTGCCAGCAGCTTAGGTGTTAGCGGGAGAGGCACAGATACGCAGTATTTT.